The T cell receptor (beta chain) under discussion was sequenced for a study of blood T cells in healthy people across ages. With 1 base removed from V and 6 bases from J, the gap between germline ends came to 9 bases. CDR1 and CDR2 from the germline V gene are LGHNA and YSLEER. This CDR3 region has 14 residues. Notes on the study in general: It was held that the diversity estimates obtained from one million T cells were underestimates.

A few counts support this clonotype. The antigen is not known. Through a sample-barcoded 5' primer and a J-beta primer mix, a second PCR was run for roughly 6 to 12 cycles. One entry per CDR3 protein results from TCRdb running MiXCR on the 5' RACE reads. The sample records roughly 800,000 distinct CDR3 sequences, roughly 25% being singletons. These sequences were also reported in another study, on T cells of mothers and their children.

Material: blood. The clonotype originates from a boy aged 10-17 years in good health. V and J are TRBV4-3 and TRBJ2-2, with TRBD2 as a possible D gene (6 bases). CDR3 DNA: TGCGCCAGCAGCCAAGGGCCGGGGGCCGGGGAGCTGTTTTTT. Its translation: CASSQGPGAGELFF.